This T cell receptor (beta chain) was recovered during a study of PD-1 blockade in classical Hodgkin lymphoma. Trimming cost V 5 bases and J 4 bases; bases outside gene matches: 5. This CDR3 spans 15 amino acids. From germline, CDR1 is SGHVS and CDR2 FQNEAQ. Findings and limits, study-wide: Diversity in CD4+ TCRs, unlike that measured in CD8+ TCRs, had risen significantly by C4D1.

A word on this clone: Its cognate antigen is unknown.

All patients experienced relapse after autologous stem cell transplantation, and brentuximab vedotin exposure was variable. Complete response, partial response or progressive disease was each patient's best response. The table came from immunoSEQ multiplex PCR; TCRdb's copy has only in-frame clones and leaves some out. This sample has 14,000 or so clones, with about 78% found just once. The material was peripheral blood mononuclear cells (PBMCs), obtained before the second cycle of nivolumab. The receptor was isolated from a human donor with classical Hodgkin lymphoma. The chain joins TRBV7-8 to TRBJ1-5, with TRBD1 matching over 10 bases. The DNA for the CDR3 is TGTGCCAGCAGCCCCTGGACAGGGGGTAATCAGCCCCAGCATTTT. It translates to CASSPWTGGNQPQHF.